Listed below are T cell receptor beta chains from one sample, sequenced in a study of blood T cell repertoires in COVID-19. The method was immunoSEQ multiplex PCR; TCRdb's version includes in-frame clones alone and lacks a portion of them. The data show about 220,000 clones, 83% seen once. The sample taken for sequencing was peripheral blood. All receptors come from a woman aged 40 to 49 with active or convalescent COVID-19. Each CDR3 is given with its conserved first and last residue. A D gene is named only where the DNA matches it firmly. Where a row states a size, it is once, few, many or the class of an expanded clone; other rows omit it.

>NA|NA|TRBJ1-2|TRBV18
TGTGCCAGCTCATCGACCATGAACAGGGAGGGCGGCTACACCTTC
CASSSTMNREGGYTF
>TRBD1|NA|TRBJ2-5|TRBV24-1
TGTGCCACCAGTGATCCGGGACAGGGGGCGAGGGAGACCCAGTACTTC
CATSDPGQGARETQYF
>NA|NA|TRBJ1-1|TRBV7-9
TGTGCCAGCAGCCCCGGTACAGCTAACACTGAAGCTTTCTTT
CASSPGTANTEAFF
>NA|NA|TRBJ1-2|TRBV24-1
TGTGCCACCAGTGTGGCAGGGTATGGCTACACCTTC
CATSVAGYGYTF
>TRBD1|NA|TRBJ1-4|TRBV7-2
TGTGCCAGCAGCTCCCAGGCGGGACAGGGGGCAGAAAAACTGTTTTTT
CASSSQAGQGAEKLFF
>TRBD2|NA|TRBJ2-3|TRBV4-2
TGTGCCAGCAGCCAAGACCCCGCGGGGGGCAGCACAGATACGCAGTATTTT
CASSQDPAGGSTDTQYF
>TRBD2|NA|TRBJ2-1|TRBV20-1
TGCAGTGCTAGTAGGACTAGTCAACTAGGGAATGAGCAGTTCTTC
CSASRTSQLGNEQFF
>NA|NA|TRBJ1-5|TRBV15
TGTGCCACCAGCAGATCATCAGGGGATAGCAATCAGCCCCAGCATTTT
CATSRSSGDSNQPQHF
>NA|few|TRBJ1-1|TRBV7-9
TGTGCCAGCAGCTTAACGTTCGGGGGGACGTCTGAAGCTTTCTTT
CASSLTFGGTSEAFF
>NA|NA|TRBJ1-2|TRBV13
TGTGCCAGCAGCTTAGTAGTGGGCTACAGGGAACCCAACTATGGCTACACCTTC
CASSLVVGYREPNYGYTF
>TRBD1|NA|TRBJ1-3|TRBV7-9
TGTGCCAGCAGCCCCCCGGGACAGGATCCTGGAAACACCATATATTTT
CASSPPGQDPGNTIYF
>TRBD1|NA|TRBJ1-1|TRBV28
TGTGCCAGCACCCTGGGACAGGGGACTGAAGCTTTCTTT
CASTLGQGTEAFF
>NA|NA|TRBJ2-2|TRBV7-9
TGTGCCAGCAGCTTATCGGGTGGCAGTGGAACCGGGGAGCTGTTTTTT
CASSLSGGSGTGELFF
>NA|NA|TRBJ2-1|TRBV5-1
TGCGCCAGCAGCTTTTTCTCGGAGGGGGCGAGGACAAACAATGAGCAGTTCTTC
CASSFFSEGARTNNEQFF
>TRBD1|NA|TRBJ1-2|TRBV5-6
TGTGCCAGCAGCTCACTAACAGGGGGCTATGGCTACACCTTC
CASSSLTGGYGYTF
>NA|NA|TRBJ1-2|TRBV5-4
TGTGCCAGCAGCCCCCTCATCGGACTTAACTATGGCTACACCTTC
CASSPLIGLNYGYTF
>NA|NA|TRBJ2-5|TRBV30
TGTGCCTGTAATAGGGGGGGCGGTAAGACCCAGTACTTC
CACNRGGGKTQYF
>NA|NA|TRBJ1-2|TRBV9
TGTGCCAGCAGCCAAGGGGAAGGCAGCTATGGCTACACCTTC
CASSQGEGSYGYTF
>NA|few|TRBJ2-7|TRBV12-3/TRBV12-4
TGTGCCAGCAGTCGGGACTGGGAGCAGTACTTC
CASSRDWEQYF
>NA|once|TRBJ2-7|TRBV6-5
TGTGCCAGCAGTAACACAGGCGTGGAGCAGTACTTC
CASSNTGVEQYF
>TRBD1|NA|TRBJ2-3|TRBV2
TGTGCCAGCACCGGGACAGGGGGTTTTAGGTCCACAGATACGCAGTATTTT
CASTGTGGFRSTDTQYF
>NA|NA|TRBJ1-1|TRBV7-3
TGTGCCAGCAGCTTATCGGGTCCGGCGGACACTGAAGCTTTCTTT
CASSLSGPADTEAFF